The rows below give T cell receptor beta chains drawn from one sample of a study of OX40 agonist ivuxolimab in advanced cancers. The table came from immunoSEQ multiplex PCR; TCRdb's copy has only in-frame clones and leaves some out. This table has under 100,000 clones, roughly nine tenths appearing once. This material consisted of CD4+ or CD8+ T cells sorted from blood, taken in a trial of the OX40 agonist ivuxolimab. Every receptor here comes from an adult with an advanced solid tumor such as melanoma, head and neck, liver or kidney cancer. Both conserved end residues are part of each CDR3.

>15|TRBV19|TRBJ2-7
CASSIPGTSGYEQYF
>16|TRBV18|TRBJ1-5
CASSPARGVSNQPQHF
>14|TRBV30|TRBJ1-5
CAWGFQTGNQPQHF
>17|TRBV14|TRBJ2-3
CASSQERLAGTLGTQYF
>14|TRBV28|TRBJ2-4
CASRTTGGKNIQYF
>14|TRBV6-4|TRBJ1-5
CASSEIEVNQPQHF
>14|TRBV30|TRBJ1-3
CAWSYTWTGNTIYF
>15|TRBV10-3|TRBJ2-7
CAIRGLAVSSYEQYF
>13|TRBV7-2|TRBJ1-2
CASSLPENYGYTF
>16|TRBV19|TRBJ2-3
CASSIVSGGLTDTQYF
>16|TRBV7-2|TRBJ2-3
CASSFLGSGGADTQYF
>11|TRBV7-8|TRBJ2-1
CASSLGRGQFF
>12|TRBV11-3|TRBJ2-1
CASSLYRFEQFF
>15|TRBV28|TRBJ1-5
CASSSGTGKLRPQHF
>17|TRBV9|TRBJ2-3
CASSISPGLPGTDTQYF
>16|TRBV5-4|TRBJ1-5
CASSFGGQTSNQPQHF
>12|TRBV11-2|TRBJ1-3
CASSLGRETIYF
>10|TRBV20-1|TRBJ2-7
CSASPYEQYF
>15|TRBV7-2|TRBJ2-1
CASSGGLAGGAEQFF
>17|TRBV6-1|TRBJ2-3
CASSEVRGAGSTDTQYF
>13|TRBV6-1|TRBJ1-2
CASVQDRIYGYTF
>17|TRBV25-1|TRBJ1-2
CASSESVLSGANYGYTF
>15|TRBV9|TRBJ2-1
CASSGIAGGRDEQFF
>14|TRBV7-2|TRBJ2-3
CASKLGQSTDTQYF
>15|TRBV13|TRBJ2-1
CASSRREGRYNEQFF
>15|TRBV29-1|TRBJ2-7
CSVDQLAGSSYEQYF
>15|TRBV5-1|TRBJ2-3
CASSSSGTSTDTQYF
>18|TRBV18|TRBJ2-3
CASSPPVKAGRGTDTQYF